This T cell receptor beta chain was sequenced in a study of spatial heterogeneity in lung cancer. Germline-derived CDR1 and CDR2 are MNHEY and SVGAGI. V dropped 3 bases and J dropped 5 bases, with 10 bases sitting between them. The CDR3 consists of 13 residues. Using its own MiXCR run on the 5' RACE reads, TCRdb lists one record per CDR3 protein. The table shows over 14,000 distinct CDR3 sequences, with more than 10% occurring only once. The time point: sample taken at primary tumor resection. Researchers sequenced whole RNA taken from tumor, nontumor lung or frozen PBMC without sorting. This sequence was found in a female donor with early-stage non-small cell lung cancer. This chain uses TRBV6-5 with TRBJ1-2; D unresolved. The specimen was PBMCs, collected at surgery. The CDR3 DNA follows: TGTGCCAGCAGTTATTTACAACATTATGGCTACACCTTC. Translation gives CASSYLQHYGYTF.